The next 5 T cell receptor beta chains were all read from a single sample in a study of cytomegalovirus exposure and HLA in healthy donors (dated by TCRdb to 2015 to 2018). The method was the immunoSEQ multiplex PCR assay. The multiplex PCR relied on a mix of 60 forward primers for TCR Vbeta segments and 13 reverse primers for TCR Jbeta segments. As stored in TCRdb, this immuneACCESS dataset retains in-frame rearrangements with V and J assigned. A fraction of the clones does not appear; measured against another copy, unresolved V genes explain less than half of the discrepancy, and the remainder lacks a known reason. The sample yields under 150,000 clones; 75% to 85% were counted once. The ten largest clones add up to around 3.3% of the sample. The specimen sequenced was PBMCs. The receptors originated from a male donor in good health and CMV-seronegative.

This clone appeared a few times. V gene TRBV6-1 combines with J gene TRBJ1-6, with TRBD1 identical over 11 bases. Germline V gives CDR1 MNHNS, CDR2 SASEGT. J lost 7 bases, V lost 4 bases, and 9 bases had no gene match. This CDR3 has 17 amino acids. In DNA form, the CDR3 reads TGTGCCAGCAGTGCCTATAGACGGACAGGGGGCAATTCACCCCTCCACTTT. It translates to CASSAYRRTGGNSPLHF.

V and J are TRBV15 and TRBJ1-4, with D unresolved. Germline values: CDR1 LNHNV, CDR2 YYDKDF (reference sequence). The CDR3 totals 13 residues. V dropped 0 bases and J dropped 8 bases, with 7 bases sitting between them. CDR3 DNA: TGTGCCACCAGCAGAGATAACCAGGAAAAACTGTTTTTT. This gives the protein CATSRDNQEKLFF.

The chain links TRBV29-1 to TRBJ2-5; D might be TRBD2 (6 bases). The V end was cut by 1 base, the J end by 7 bases, with 16 bases between. Looked up from germline, CDR1 is SQVTM and CDR2 is ANQGSEA. The CDR3 spans 14 residues. CDR3 nucleotides: TGCAGCGTTGAAGTTGGCCAGGGAGGTGGGACCCAGTACTTC. Encoded protein: CSVEVGQGGGTQYF.

As regards this clone: An end of the junction does not agree with germline; a read error may underlie this. The genes are TRBV5-5 and TRBJ1-2, with 9 bases that match TRBD1. CDR3 size: 16 residues. CDR1 is SGHKS, CDR2 YYEKEE, per germline (reference sequence). The CDR3 is CVSSSYLKDRGYGYTF. CDR3 coding DNA: TGTGTCAGCAGCAGCTACCTTAAAGACAGGGGGTATGGCTACACCTTC.

The rearrangement joins TRBV30 to TRBJ2-3; the D gene is possibly TRBD1 (5 bases). V shed 3 bases and J shed 0 bases, with 19 bases lying between them. The CDR3 totals 17 residues. In germline, CDR1 is GTSNPN, CDR2 SVGIG (reference sequence). In DNA form, the CDR3 reads TGTGCCTGGAGGAAGGGGCCTTACCCAACTAGCACAGATACGCAGTATTTT. Its protein is CAWRKGPYPTSTDTQYF. Complete variable domain (other parts from reference TRBV30 and TRBJ2-3): SQTIHQWPATLVQPVGSPLSLECTVEGTSNPNLYWYRQAAGRGLQLLFYSVGIGQISSEVPQNLSASRPQDRQFILSSKKLLLSDSGFYLCAWRKGPYPTSTDTQYFGPGTRLTVL.